What follows are 11 T cell receptor beta chains derived from one specimen sequenced in a study of PD-1 blockade in classical Hodgkin lymphoma. The assay was immunoSEQ multiplex PCR, and TCRdb's table has in-frame clones only and misses some. This sample has roughly 90,000 clones, with roughly 80% found just once. Each patient experienced a relapse that followed autologous stem cell transplantation, and brentuximab vedotin exposure varied. The sample here was peripheral blood mononuclear cells (PBMCs), taken before the second cycle of nivolumab. The source is a human donor with classical Hodgkin lymphoma.

The chain uses TRBV27 and TRBJ2-7; 7 nucleotides align to TRBD2. The CDR3 spans 16 residues. CDR1 MNHEY and CDR2 SMNVEV come from the germline V gene (reference sequence). V gave up 3 bases and J gave up 7 bases; unmatched junction bases: 15. CDR3 sequence reads: CASSFMGMREIQEQYF. CDR3 in DNA: TGTGCCAGCAGTTTCATGGGTATGCGGGAGATCCAGGAGCAGTACTTC.

The rearrangement joins TRBV19 to TRBJ2-7; perhaps TRBD2 as D (6 bases). Germline V CDR1 and CDR2: LNHDA, SQIVND (reference sequence). The germline V and J ends were trimmed by 1 base and 4 bases, with 11 bases remaining between them. CDR3 length: 14 residues. This CDR3 is CASSIAGAIYEQYF. The CDR3 region has the DNA TGTGCCAGTAGTATAGCGGGAGCGATATACGAGCAGTACTTC. Drawing the rest from reference TRBV19 and TRBJ2-7, the complete variable domain is DGGITQSPKYLFRKEGQNVTLSCEQNLNHDAMYWYRQDPGQGLRLIYYSQIVNDFQKGDIAEGYSVSREKKESFPLTVTSAQKNPTAFYLCASSIAGAIYEQYFGPGTRLTVT.

The sample holds a few counts of this clone. The chain links TRBV5-1 to TRBJ2-5; D not certain. The CDR3 length is 14 residues. V was shortened by 0 bases and J by 5 bases, with 11 bases between the two germline ends. Germline assignment: CDR1 SGHRS and CDR2 YFSETQ. The CDR3 DNA sequence: TGCGCCAGCAGCTTGGCAGATACGTGGGAGACCCAGTACTTC. Amino acids: CASSLADTWETQYF.

V is TRBV28 and J is TRBJ2-7, with D possibly matching TRBD1 (5 bases). With 8 bases removed from V and 0 bases from J, the gap between germline ends came to 17 bases. The CDR3 runs to 15 residues. CDR1 is MDHEN and CDR2 is SYDVKM in the germline V gene. In DNA, the CDR3 is TGTGCCAGCTCCCCCTGGGGCGCGAGCTCCTACGAGCAGTACTTC. The encoded protein is CASSPWGASSYEQYF.

This chain links TRBV7-7 with TRBJ2-7; 9 nucleotides match TRBD1. Germline V gene data show CDR1 as SSHAT and CDR2 as FNYEAQ (reference sequence). The CDR3 has 13 amino acids. J lost 6 bases, V lost 0 bases, and 0 bases had no gene match. The CDR3 nucleotides are TGTGCCAGCAGCTTAGCGACAGGGGGCGAGCAGTACTTC. The encoded protein is CASSLATGGEQYF. The whole variable domain, remainder taken from reference TRBV7-7 and TRBJ2-7, is GAGVSQSPRYKVTKRGQDVTLRCDPISSHATLYWYQQALGQGPEFLTYFNYEAQPDKSGLPSDRFSAERPEGSISTLTIQRTEQRDSAMYRCASSLATGGEQYFGPGTRLTVT.

The chain employs TRBV7-8 and TRBJ2-1; the D gene is possibly TRBD1 (6 bases). The CDR3 totals 14 residues. Per the germline V gene, CDR1 is SGHVS and CDR2 is FQNEAQ. The V end was cut by 3 bases, the J end by 3 bases, with 9 bases between. CDR3 coding DNA: TGTGCCAGCAGCTTTCTGACAGGCTACAATGAGCAGTTCTTC. Residues: CASSFLTGYNEQFF.

The J gene is TRBJ1-2, the V gene TRBV2, with D possibly TRBD1 on 6 matching bases. CDR1 and CDR2 (germline): SNHLY, FYNNEI. The V gene lost 6 bases and the J gene lost 6 bases, with 17 bases spanning the gap. The length of the CDR3 is 14 residues. CDR3 nucleotide sequence: TGTGCCAGCAGCCCGACGGGGGGGCGGGATGGCTACACCTTC. Encoded protein: CASSPTGGRDGYTF.

The rearrangement links TRBV13 to TRBJ2-7; TRBD1 matches 10 bases. The CDR3 totals 16 residues. V shed 5 bases, J shed 1 base, and the junction held 8 bases outside the gene matches. Germline-derived CDR1 and CDR2 are PRHDT and FYEKMQ (reference sequence). CDR3 DNA sequence: TGTGCCAGCAGCACACTCTTGGACAGGGGGTCCTACGAGCAGTACTTC. Protein: CASSTLLDRGSYEQYF.

The chain links TRBV4-1 to TRBJ2-6; no clear D. The V end lost 1 base, the J end lost 0 bases, and 10 bases lay between the germline ends. Per the germline V gene, CDR1 is MGHRA and CDR2 is YSYEKL. CDR3 size: 17 residues. CDR3 DNA: TGCGCCAGCAGCCAAGTAGCCAGGACCTCTGGGGCCAACGTCCTGACTTTC. Amino acids: CASSQVARTSGANVLTF.

Points on this clone: Other nucleotide sequences from this sample produce the same CDR3. The rearrangement links TRBV30 to TRBJ2-7, with TRBD2 matching over 7 bases. This CDR3 is 12 amino acids long. CDR1 is GTSNPN, CDR2 SVGIG, per germline (reference sequence). J gave up 3 bases and V 2 bases, and 1 base lay outside the gene matches. The DNA of the CDR3 is TGTGCCTGGAGTTCGGGAGGCTACGAGCAGTACTTC. This sequence encodes CAWSSGGYEQYF.

The CDR3 region is CASSLGLGETQYF. CDR3 coding DNA: TGTGCCAGCAGCTTGGGGTTGGGGGAGACCCAGTACTTC. The chain links TRBV11-1 to TRBJ2-5; no firm D call. CDR1 SGHAT and CDR2 FQDESV come from the germline V gene (reference sequence). V was shortened by 3 bases and J by 5 bases, with 10 bases between the two germline ends. The CDR3 consists of 13 residues.